Included here is one T cell receptor beta chain sequence, with context. The table lists this clonotype with many counts. The target of this receptor is not known. No base quality values were provided; no much bigger clone lies one nucleotide off. The sample is drawn from a study of spatial heterogeneity in lung cancer (dated by TCRdb to about 2019). In terms of the full investigation: Beta-chain transcripts were consistently detected in greater numbers than alpha-chain transcripts, which likely reflects a higher abundance of beta-chain transcripts. In tumor regions, TCR transcript counts showed a strong correlation with a T cell transcriptional module score derived from matched bulk RNA-seq. In the raw uncorrected reads, each unique combination of TCR and UMI appeared on average more than ten times. In non-small cell lung cancer, the study quantitatively compared TCR alpha and beta repertoires across several tumor regions, matched nontumor lung, and blood. The study linked features of the TCR repertoire to counts of nonsynonymous mutations, which were determined by whole-exome sequencing of tumor tissue. Both alpha and beta chains were TCR-sequenced in samples taken at surgery, namely 220 tumor regions, 63 to 70 matched nontumor lung samples and about 54 PBMC samples. Summary of the overall study and its limitations: A correlation was observed between the number of expanded intratumoral alpha and beta TCRs and the tumor nonsynonymous mutation count. TCR-seq coverage of tumor T cells was estimated at only roughly 6.5% for alpha chains and approximately 12% for beta chains. Counts of ubiquitous and regional expanded TCRs were found to correlate with counts of ubiquitous and regional nonsynonymous mutations, respectively. Additional single-cell paired TCR alpha and beta sequencing was considered necessary to confirm, at a functional level, the hypothesis that regional TCRs recognize regional mutations.

Library method: 5' RACE. Instrument on record: NextSeq 500. To allow correction of PCR and sequencing errors, the TCR library protocol tagged every TCR cDNA molecule with a unique molecular identifier. From the authors' description of their analysis: Decombinator tools were used for TCR identification, UMI-based error correction and CDR3 extraction. Expanded TCRs were defined as those above a frequency of 2 per 1,000, corresponding to the top 1% of the tumor frequency distribution. Expanded tumor TCRs statistically deemed absent (corrected P<0.05) from at least one tumor region were classed as regional, and all other expanded tumor TCRs were classed as ubiquitous. Each repertoire was subsampled 100 times to 5,000 TCRs, after which Renyi diversity was computed with the R vegan package. CDR3 similarity networks were built from amino acid triplet string-kernel similarity, with CDR3s being connected when pairwise similarity was above 0.82. Starting from the raw public reads, TCRdb applied fastp trimming at Q25, assembled clones with MiXCR and retained in-frame beta chains. Rows are unified per CDR3 protein, each entry keeping the most common DNA and genes. The V and J calls and clone size come from TCRdb's table, not from the authors' own analysis. The table for this sample lists about 100,000 distinct CDR3 sequences; roughly 4.5% of them were counted only once. The top ten constitute about 20% of the sample.

The label giving this sample's time point can be read as: sample taken at primary tumor resection. The donors were fewer than 90 patients from the lung TRACERx cohort who had early-stage, untreated non-small cell lung cancer. Whole RNA extracted from tumor and nontumor lung tissue, or from cryopreserved PBMC samples, was used for TCR sequencing without cell sorting. A patient was chosen for TCR sequencing only when enough RNA was available from at least two tumor regions. Before selection, tumor and adjacent nontumor lung specimens were reviewed by a lung pathologist. Taken from cysteine to phenylalanine, the CDR3 has 17 residues. Kept here is only the CDR3 DNA, which spans 51 bases and is read in frame from base 1. CDR1 and CDR2 were assigned from the germline V gene as MGHRA and YSYEKL. At the junction V is shortened by 1 base and J by 7 bases, with 20 bases in between.

Sequencing used lung tumor tissue, obtained at surgery. This clonotype originated in a male donor with early-stage non-small cell lung cancer. This sequence uses TRBV4-1 and TRBJ1-3, with a weak D call of TRBD1 (5 bases match). The sequenced DNA: TGCGCCAGCAGCCAAGCCCCAAGAGGGAAGGGGAGGAACACCATATATTTT. Its protein reads: CASSQAPRGKGRNTIYF.